This T cell receptor (beta chain) was retrieved from a study of cytomegalovirus exposure and HLA in healthy donors. Across the study: From donors who were HLA-typed, an early data release held approximately 80 million unique TCRs. Broader study findings: Donors belonging to an Asian-associated ancestry cluster reportedly showed fewer N-insertions in productive TCRs than the roughly 700-donor mean, according to what a later analysis found. In all likelihood, a cluster of highly shared sequence variants was a sequencing artifact. It was only CMV serostatus that was available as immune exposure information.

In the case of this clone: What it binds is unknown.

13 Jbeta primers and 60 Vbeta primers were used for the PCR. Sequencing was performed with immunoSEQ multiplex PCR; in TCRdb, only in-frame clones are kept and a portion is missing. The table lists 100,000 to 150,000 clones, 65% to 85% of them singletons. V was pared by 2 bases and J by 5 bases, with 11 bases between. Per the germline V gene, CDR1 is SGHNT and CDR2 is YYREEE (reference sequence). The CDR3 consists of 14 residues. What was sequenced was PBMCs. The sequence was obtained from a boy between 10 and 17 years old in good health and CMV-seronegative. The chain links TRBV5-4 to TRBJ1-5; TRBD1 is a possible D gene (5 bases). The CDR3 coding sequence is TGTGCCAGCAGCTTAGCAGGGTTCGATCAGCCCCAGCATTTT. It translates to CASSLAGFDQPQHF.